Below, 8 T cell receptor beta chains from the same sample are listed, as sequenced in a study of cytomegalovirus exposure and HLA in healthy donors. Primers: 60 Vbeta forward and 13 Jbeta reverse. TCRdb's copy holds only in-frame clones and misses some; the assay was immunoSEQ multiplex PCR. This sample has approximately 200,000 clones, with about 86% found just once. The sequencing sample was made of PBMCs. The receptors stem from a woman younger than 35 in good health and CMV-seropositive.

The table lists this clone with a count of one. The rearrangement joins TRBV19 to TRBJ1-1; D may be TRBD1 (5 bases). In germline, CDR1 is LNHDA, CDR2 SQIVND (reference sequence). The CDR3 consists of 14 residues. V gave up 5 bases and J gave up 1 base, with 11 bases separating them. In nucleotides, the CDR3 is TGTGCCAGTAGTTGGGGGACTGAGAACACTGAAGCTTTCTTT. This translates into CASSWGTENTEAFF.

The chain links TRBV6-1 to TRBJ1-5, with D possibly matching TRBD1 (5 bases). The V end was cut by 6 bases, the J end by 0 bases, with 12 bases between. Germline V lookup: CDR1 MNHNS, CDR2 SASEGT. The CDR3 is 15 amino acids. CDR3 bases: TGTGCCAGCAGCCGGATCAGGGCTAGCAATCAGCCCCAGCATTTT. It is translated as CASSRIRASNQPQHF.

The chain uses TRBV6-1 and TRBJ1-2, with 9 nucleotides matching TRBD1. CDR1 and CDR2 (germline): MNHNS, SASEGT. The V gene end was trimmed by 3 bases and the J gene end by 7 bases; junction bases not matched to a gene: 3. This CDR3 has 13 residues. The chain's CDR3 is CASSEGQGTGYTF. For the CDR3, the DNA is TGTGCCAGCAGTGAGGGACAGGGAACTGGCTACACCTTC.

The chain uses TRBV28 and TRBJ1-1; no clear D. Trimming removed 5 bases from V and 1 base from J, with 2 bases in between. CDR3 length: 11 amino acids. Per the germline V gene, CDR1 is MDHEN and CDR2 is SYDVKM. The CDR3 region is CASSRNTEAFF. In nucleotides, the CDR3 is TGTGCCAGCAGTCGGAACACTGAAGCTTTCTTT.

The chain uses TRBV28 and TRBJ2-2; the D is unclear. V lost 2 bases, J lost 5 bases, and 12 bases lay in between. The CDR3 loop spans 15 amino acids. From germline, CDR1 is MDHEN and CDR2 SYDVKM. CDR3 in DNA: TGTGCCAGCAGTTTAGTATCTCAGGTGACCGGGGAGCTGTTTTTT. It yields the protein CASSLVSQVTGELFF.

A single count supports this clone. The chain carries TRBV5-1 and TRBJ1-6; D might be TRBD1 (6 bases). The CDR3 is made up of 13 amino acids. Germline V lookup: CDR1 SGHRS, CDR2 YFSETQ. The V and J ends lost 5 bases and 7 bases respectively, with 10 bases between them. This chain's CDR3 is CASRGQGNSPLHF. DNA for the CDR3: TGCGCCAGCAGGGGTCAGGGGAATTCACCCCTCCACTTT.

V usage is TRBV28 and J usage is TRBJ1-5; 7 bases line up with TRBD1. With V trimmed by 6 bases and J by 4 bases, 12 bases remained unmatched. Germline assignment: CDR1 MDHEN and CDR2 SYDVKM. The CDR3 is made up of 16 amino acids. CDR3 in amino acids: CASRPDRAPGNQPQHF. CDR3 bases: TGTGCCAGCAGGCCAGACAGGGCCCCCGGGAATCAGCCCCAGCATTTT.

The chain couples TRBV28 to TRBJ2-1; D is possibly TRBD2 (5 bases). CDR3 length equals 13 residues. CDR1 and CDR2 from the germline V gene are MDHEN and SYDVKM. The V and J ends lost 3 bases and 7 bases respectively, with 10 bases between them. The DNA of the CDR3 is TGTGCCAGCAGTTTTCTAGGCGGGAATGAGCAGTTCTTC. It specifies CASSFLGGNEQFF.